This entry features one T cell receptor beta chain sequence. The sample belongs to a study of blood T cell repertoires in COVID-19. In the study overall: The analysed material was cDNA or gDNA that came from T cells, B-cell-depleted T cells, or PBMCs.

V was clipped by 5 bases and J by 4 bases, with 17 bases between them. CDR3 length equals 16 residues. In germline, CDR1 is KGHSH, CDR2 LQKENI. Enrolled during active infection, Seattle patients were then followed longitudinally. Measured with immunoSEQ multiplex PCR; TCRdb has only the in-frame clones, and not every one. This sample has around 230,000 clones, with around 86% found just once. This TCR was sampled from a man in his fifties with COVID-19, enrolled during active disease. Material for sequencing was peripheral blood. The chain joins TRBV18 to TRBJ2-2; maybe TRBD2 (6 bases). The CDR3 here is CASSKTGGSSTGELFF. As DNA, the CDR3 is TGTGCCAGCTCAAAAACTGGAGGGTCCAGCACCGGGGAGCTGTTTTTT.